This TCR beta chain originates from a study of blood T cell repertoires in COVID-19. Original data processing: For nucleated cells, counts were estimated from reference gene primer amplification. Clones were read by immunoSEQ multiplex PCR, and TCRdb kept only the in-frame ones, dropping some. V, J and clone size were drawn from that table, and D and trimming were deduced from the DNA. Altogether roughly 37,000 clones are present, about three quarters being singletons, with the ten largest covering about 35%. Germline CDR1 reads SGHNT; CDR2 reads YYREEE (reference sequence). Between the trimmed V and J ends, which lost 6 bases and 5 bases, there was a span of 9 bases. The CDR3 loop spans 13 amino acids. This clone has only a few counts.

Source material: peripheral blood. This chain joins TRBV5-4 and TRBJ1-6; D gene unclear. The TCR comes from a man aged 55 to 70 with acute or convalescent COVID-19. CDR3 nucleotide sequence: TGTGCCAGCAAGACGGGGAATAATTCACCCCTCCACTTT. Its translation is CASKTGNNSPLHF.